A selection of T cell receptor beta chains follows, all from one sample in a study of shared clonotypes between healthy human individuals. TCRdb's copy holds only in-frame clones and misses some; the assay was immunoSEQ multiplex PCR. The sample shows about 1,800,000 clones, roughly 95% of them seen only once. Sequencing was done on a sample of naive CD8+ T cells sorted from blood. Receptor source: a man aged 18 to 35 in good health. The CDR3 runs from the conserved cysteine through the conserved F or W. D genes are given only for firm matches. Size tells how often a clone was seen (once, few, many) or the class of an expanded clone, and some rows leave it out.

v_gene	d_gene	abundance	j_gene	CDR3aa	CDR3nt
TRBV5-6	TRBD1	few	TRBJ2-7	CASSRGQGNEQYF	TGTGCCAGCAGCCGGGGACAGGGTAACGAGCAGTACTTC
TRBV4-3	NA	NA	TRBJ2-4	CASSQNLGDIQYF	TGCGCCAGCAGCCAAAACCTCGGGGACATTCAGTACTTC
TRBV6-4	NA	NA	TRBJ2-3	CASSTGTNTDTQYF	TGTGCCAGCAGTACCGGGACAAATACAGATACGCAGTATTTT
TRBV9	NA	NA	TRBJ2-7	CASSVPGTFSYEQYF	TGTGCCAGCAGCGTCCCCGGGACATTTTCCTACGAGCAGTACTTC
TRBV11-2	NA	NA	TRBJ2-7	CASSDPGGYEQYF	TGTGCCAGCAGCGACCCCGGCGGCTACGAGCAGTACTTC
TRBV7-6	TRBD2	NA	TRBJ2-3	CASSPEPGLAPDTQYF	TGTGCCAGCAGCCCAGAACCGGGACTAGCCCCAGATACGCAGTATTTT
TRBV5-6	NA	NA	TRBJ1-2	CASSYDGDYGYTF	TGTGCCAGCAGCTACGACGGGGACTATGGCTACACCTTC
TRBV5-1	TRBD1	NA	TRBJ1-6	CASSPAQGETPLHF	TGCGCCAGCAGCCCGGCTCAGGGGGAAACACCCCTCCACTTT
TRBV4-1	TRBD1	NA	TRBJ2-1	CASSQRGQGAYNEQFF	TGCGCCAGCAGCCAACGAGGACAGGGGGCCTACAATGAGCAGTTCTTC
TRBV21-1	NA	NA	TRBJ1-4	CASAGAEDWEKLFF	TGTGCCAGCGCCGGGGCAGAAGATTGGGAAAAACTGTTTTTT
TRBV30	NA	NA	TRBJ1-1	CAWEGGLVAFF	TGTGCCTGGGAAGGGGGGCTGGTAGCTTTCTTT
TRBV7-9	NA	NA	TRBJ1-2	CASSLGRIYGYTF	TGTGCCAGCAGCTTGGGACGGATCTATGGCTACACCTTC
TRBV7-9	NA	once	TRBJ2-3	CASSWERTLGDTQYF	TGTGCCAGCAGCTGGGAAAGAACCCTCGGCGATACGCAGTATTTT
TRBV7-9	NA	NA	TRBJ2-1	CASSPEVAWSYNEQFF	TGTGCCAGCAGCCCAGAGGTAGCCTGGTCCTACAATGAGCAGTTCTTC
TRBV28	NA	NA	TRBJ2-7	CASSLRGASSYEQYF	TGTGCCAGCAGTTTGAGGGGCGCGAGCTCCTACGAGCAGTACTTC
TRBV10-3	TRBD2	NA	TRBJ2-3	CAISGLAGYTDTQYF	TGTGCCATCAGTGGACTAGCGGGGTACACAGATACGCAGTATTTT
TRBV11-2	NA	NA	TRBJ1-4	CASSPRGGTNEKLFF	TGTGCCAGCAGCCCGCGGGGGGGCACTAATGAAAAACTGTTTTTT
TRBV5-1	NA	NA	TRBJ1-6	CASSLGGQPNSPLHF	TGCGCCAGCAGCTTAGGTGGGCAGCCGAATTCACCCCTCCACTTT
TRBV13	TRBD2	NA	TRBJ2-7	CASSFAGGENEQYF	TGTGCCAGCAGCTTCGCGGGAGGAGAAAACGAGCAGTACTTC
TRBV5-5	NA	few	TRBJ1-2	CASSLDTSNYGYTF	TGTGCCAGCAGCTTGGACACTTCTAACTATGGCTACACCTTC
TRBV5-6	TRBD1	NA	TRBJ1-2	CASSLGVLTGGSGYTF	TGTGCCAGCAGCTTGGGAGTCTTGACAGGGGGCTCTGGCTACACCTTC
TRBV7-9	TRBD1	NA	TRBJ2-7	CASSLPTGTERSEQYF	TGTGCCAGCAGCTTACCGACCGGGACAGAGCGGTCCGAGCAGTACTTC
TRBV5-1	NA	NA	TRBJ2-3	CASSLEGGVDTQYF	TGCGCCAGCAGCTTGGAAGGGGGGGTAGATACGCAGTATTTT
TRBV29-1	NA	NA	TRBJ1-3	CSVEAGGGNTIYF	TGCAGCGTTGAGGCAGGAGGTGGAAACACCATATATTTT
TRBV10-3	TRBD2	NA	TRBJ2-5	CAISAAGGGETQYF	TGTGCCATCAGCGCAGCGGGAGGGGGGGAGACCCAGTACTTC
TRBV28	NA	NA	TRBJ2-2	CASSSEYGELFF	TGTGCCAGCAGTTCCGAATACGGGGAGCTGTTTTTT
TRBV29-1	NA	NA	TRBJ2-2	CSVETANTGELFF	TGCAGCGTTGAAACCGCGAACACCGGGGAGCTGTTTTTT
TRBV28	TRBD1	NA	TRBJ2-6	CASSTDRENSGANVLTF	TGTGCCAGCAGCACGGACAGGGAGAACTCTGGGGCCAACGTCCTGACTTTC
TRBV11-3	NA	NA	TRBJ1-6	CASSPRGSYNSPLHF	TGTGCCAGCAGTCCTCGGGGGTCCTATAATTCACCCCTCCACTTT
TRBV6-5	TRBD2	NA	TRBJ2-7	CASSYSGLAGGEQYF	TGTGCCAGCAGTTACTCCGGACTAGCGGGGGGCGAGCAGTACTTC